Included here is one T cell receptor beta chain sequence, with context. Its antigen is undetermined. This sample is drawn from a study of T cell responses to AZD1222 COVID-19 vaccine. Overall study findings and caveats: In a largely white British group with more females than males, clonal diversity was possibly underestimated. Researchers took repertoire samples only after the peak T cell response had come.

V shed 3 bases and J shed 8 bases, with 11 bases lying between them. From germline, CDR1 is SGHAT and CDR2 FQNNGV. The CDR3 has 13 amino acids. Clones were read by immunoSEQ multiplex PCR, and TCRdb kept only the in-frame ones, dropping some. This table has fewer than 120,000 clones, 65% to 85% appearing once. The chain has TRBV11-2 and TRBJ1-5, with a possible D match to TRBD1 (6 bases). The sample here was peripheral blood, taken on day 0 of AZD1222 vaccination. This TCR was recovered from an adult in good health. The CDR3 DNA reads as TGTGCCAGCAGCTTCAACAGGGAGAAGCCCCAGCATTTT. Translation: CASSFNREKPQHF.